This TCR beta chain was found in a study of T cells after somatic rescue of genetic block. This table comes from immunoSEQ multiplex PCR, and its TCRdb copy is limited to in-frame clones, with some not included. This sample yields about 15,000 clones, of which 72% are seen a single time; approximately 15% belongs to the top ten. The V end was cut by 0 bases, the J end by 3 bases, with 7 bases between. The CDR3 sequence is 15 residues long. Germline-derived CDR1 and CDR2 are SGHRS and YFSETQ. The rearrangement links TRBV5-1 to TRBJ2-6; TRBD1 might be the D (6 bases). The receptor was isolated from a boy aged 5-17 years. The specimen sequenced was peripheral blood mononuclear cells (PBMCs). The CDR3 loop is CASSLDRVGANVLTF. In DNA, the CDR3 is TGCGCCAGCAGCTTGGACAGGGTTGGGGCCAACGTCCTGACTTTC. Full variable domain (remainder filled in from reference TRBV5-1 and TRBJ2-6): KAGVTQTPRYLIKTRGQQVTLSCSPISGHRSVSWYQQTPGQGLQFLFEYFSETQRNKGNFPGRFSGRQFSNSRSEMNVSTLELGDSALYLCASSLDRVGANVLTFGAGSRLTVL.